This T cell receptor (beta chain) was identified during a study of OX40 agonist ivuxolimab in advanced cancers. Repertoires were generated with immunoSEQ multiplex PCR, while TCRdb's copy carries only in-frame clones and drops some. The table has tens of thousands of clones, roughly 81% seen once; the top ten hold about 19%. A note on this clone: Its cognate antigen is unknown.

Autoimmune disease history or systemic immunosuppression led to patient exclusion. V lost 0 bases, J lost 4 bases, and 14 bases lay in between. The V gene's germline CDR1 is SGHAT and CDR2 FQNNGV. CDR3 length: 16 residues. Study outcomes and limitations: More expanded clones were found, on average, in CD8+ than in CD4+ T cells. At 0.1-3.0 mg/kg, partial responders had clonal expansion among the lowest observed.

Sequences were derived from CD4+ or CD8+ T cells sorted from blood, sampled in a trial of the OX40 agonist ivuxolimab. The chain combines TRBV11-2 with TRBJ2-3; D possibly corresponds to TRBD2 (6 bases). The receptor was derived from an adult with an advanced solid tumor such as melanoma, head and neck, liver or kidney cancer. As DNA, the CDR3 is TGTGCCAGCAGCTTAGATTGGACTTGGGGGGCAGATACGCAGTATTTT. Amino acids: CASSLDWTWGADTQYF.